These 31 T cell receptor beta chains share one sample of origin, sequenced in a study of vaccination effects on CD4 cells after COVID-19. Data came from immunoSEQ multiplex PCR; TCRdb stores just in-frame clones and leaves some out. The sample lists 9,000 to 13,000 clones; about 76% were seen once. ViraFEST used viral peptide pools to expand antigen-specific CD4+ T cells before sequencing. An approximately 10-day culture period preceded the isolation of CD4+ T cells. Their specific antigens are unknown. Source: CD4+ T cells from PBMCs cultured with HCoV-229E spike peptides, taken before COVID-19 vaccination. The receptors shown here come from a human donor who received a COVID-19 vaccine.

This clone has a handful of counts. The CDR3 sequence is CASSPVGANTEAFF. As DNA, the CDR3 is TGTGCCAGCAGCCCGGTGGGGGCGAACACTGAAGCTTTCTTT. This chain uses TRBV5-4 with TRBJ1-1, with a possible D match to TRBD1 (6 bases). The CDR3 spans 14 residues. Trimming stripped 4 bases from V and 1 base from J, with 11 bases between. Per the germline V gene, CDR1 is SGHNT and CDR2 is YYREEE (reference sequence).

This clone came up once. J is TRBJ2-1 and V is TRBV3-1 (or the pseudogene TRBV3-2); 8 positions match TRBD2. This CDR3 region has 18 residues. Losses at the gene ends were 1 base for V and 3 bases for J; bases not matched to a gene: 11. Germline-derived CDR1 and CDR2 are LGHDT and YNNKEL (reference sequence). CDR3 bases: TGTGCCAGCAGCCAAGGATGGGGAGCGGGGGCCATCTACAATGAGCAGTTCTTC. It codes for CASSQGWGAGAIYNEQFF.

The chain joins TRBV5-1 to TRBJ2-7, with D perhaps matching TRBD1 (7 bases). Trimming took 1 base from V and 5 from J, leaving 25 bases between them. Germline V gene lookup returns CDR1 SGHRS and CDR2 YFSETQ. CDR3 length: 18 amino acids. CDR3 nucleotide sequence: TGCGCCAGCAGCTTGCCAGGAAGGGAAGGAGGGGGCCACCACGAGCAGTACTTC. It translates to CASSLPGREGGGHHEQYF.

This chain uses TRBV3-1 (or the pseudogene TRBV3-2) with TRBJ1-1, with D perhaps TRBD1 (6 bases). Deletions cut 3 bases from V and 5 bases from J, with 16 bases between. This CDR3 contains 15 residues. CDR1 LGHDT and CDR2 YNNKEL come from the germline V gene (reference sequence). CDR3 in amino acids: CASSQVRDIWTEAFF. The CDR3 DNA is TGTGCCAGCAGCCAGGTCCGGGACATATGGACTGAAGCTTTCTTT.

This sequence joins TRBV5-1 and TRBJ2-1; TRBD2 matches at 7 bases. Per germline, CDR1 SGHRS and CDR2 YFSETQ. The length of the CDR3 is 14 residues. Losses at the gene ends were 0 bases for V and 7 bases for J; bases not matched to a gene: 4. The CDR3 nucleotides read TGCGCCAGCAGCTTGGAAACTAGCGAGAATGAGCAGTTCTTC. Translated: CASSLETSENEQFF.

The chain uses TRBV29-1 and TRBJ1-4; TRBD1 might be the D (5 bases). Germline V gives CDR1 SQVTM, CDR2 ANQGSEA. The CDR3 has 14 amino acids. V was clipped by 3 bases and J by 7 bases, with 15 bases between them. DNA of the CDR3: TGCAGCGTTGAGGTCGGCAGGGAGGGTGAAAAACTGTTTTTT. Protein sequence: CSVEVGREGEKLFF.

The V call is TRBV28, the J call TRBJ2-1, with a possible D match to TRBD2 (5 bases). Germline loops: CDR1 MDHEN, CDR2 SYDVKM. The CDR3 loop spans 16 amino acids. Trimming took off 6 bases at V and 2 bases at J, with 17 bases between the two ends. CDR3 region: CASRVTRERAYNEQFF. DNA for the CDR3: TGTGCCAGCAGGGTTACTAGAGAACGGGCCTACAATGAGCAGTTCTTC.

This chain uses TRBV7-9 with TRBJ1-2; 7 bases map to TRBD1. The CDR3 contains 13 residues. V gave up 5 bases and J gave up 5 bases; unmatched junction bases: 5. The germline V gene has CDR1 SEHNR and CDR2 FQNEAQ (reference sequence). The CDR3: CASSLGTAYGYTF. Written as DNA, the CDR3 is TGTGCCAGCAGCCTCGGGACAGCATATGGCTACACCTTC. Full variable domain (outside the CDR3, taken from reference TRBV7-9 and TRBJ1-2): DTGVSQNPRHKITKRGQNVTFRCDPISEHNRLYWYRQTLGQGPEFLTYFQNEAQLEKSRLLSDRFSAERPKGSFSTLEIQRTEQGDSAMYLCASSLGTAYGYTFGSGTRLTVV.

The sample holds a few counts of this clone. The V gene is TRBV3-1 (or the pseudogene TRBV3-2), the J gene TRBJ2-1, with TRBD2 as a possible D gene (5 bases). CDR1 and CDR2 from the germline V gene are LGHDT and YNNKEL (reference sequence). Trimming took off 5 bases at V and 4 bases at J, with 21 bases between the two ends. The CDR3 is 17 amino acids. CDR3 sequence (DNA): TGTGCCAGCAGCAAAGGGCAAGGGAGACCCACTTACAATGAGCAGTTCTTC. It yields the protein CASSKGQGRPTYNEQFF.

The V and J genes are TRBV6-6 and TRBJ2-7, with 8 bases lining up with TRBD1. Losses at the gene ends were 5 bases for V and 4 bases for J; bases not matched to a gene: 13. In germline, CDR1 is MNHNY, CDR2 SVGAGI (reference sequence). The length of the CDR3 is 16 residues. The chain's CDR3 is CASSPSGRGREYEQYF. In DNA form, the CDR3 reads TGTGCCAGCAGTCCGAGCGGCAGGGGGCGAGAGTACGAGCAGTACTTC.

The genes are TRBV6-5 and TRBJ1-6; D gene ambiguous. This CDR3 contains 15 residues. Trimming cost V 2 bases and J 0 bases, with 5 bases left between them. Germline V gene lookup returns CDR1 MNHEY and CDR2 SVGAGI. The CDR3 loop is CASSYGSSYNSPLHF. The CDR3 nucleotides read TGTGCCAGCAGTTACGGGAGCTCCTATAATTCACCCCTCCACTTT.

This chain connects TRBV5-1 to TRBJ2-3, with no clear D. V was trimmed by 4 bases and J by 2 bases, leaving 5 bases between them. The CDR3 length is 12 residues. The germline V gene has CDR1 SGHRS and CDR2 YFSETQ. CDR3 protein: CASSRNTDTQYF. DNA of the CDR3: TGCGCCAGCAGCCGGAACACAGATACGCAGTATTTT.

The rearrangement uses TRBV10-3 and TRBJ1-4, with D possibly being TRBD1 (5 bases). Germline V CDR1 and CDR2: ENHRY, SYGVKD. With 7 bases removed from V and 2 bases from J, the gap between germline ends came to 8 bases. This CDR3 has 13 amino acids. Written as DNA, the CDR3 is TGTGCCATCAATTCAGGGACTAATGAAAAACTGTTTTTT. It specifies CAINSGTNEKLFF.

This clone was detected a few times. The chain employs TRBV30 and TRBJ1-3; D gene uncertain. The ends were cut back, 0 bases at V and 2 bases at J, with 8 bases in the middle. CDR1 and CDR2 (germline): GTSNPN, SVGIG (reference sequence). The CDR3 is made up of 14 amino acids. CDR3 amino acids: CAWSVRTAGNTIYF. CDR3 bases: TGTGCCTGGAGTGTGAGGACCGCTGGAAACACCATATATTTT.

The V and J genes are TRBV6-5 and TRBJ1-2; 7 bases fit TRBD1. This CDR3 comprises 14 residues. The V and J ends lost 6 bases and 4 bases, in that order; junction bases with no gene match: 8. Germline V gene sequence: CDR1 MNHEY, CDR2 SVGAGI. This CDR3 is CASSHTGDGYGYTF. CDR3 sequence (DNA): TGTGCCAGCAGCCACACAGGGGACGGCTATGGCTACACCTTC.

CDR3 sequence: CASSSPTAHTDTQYF. CDR3 in DNA: TGTGCCAGCAGTTCTCCTACGGCACACACAGATACGCAGTATTTT. The gene calls are TRBV28 and TRBJ2-3, with D unresolved. The V and J ends lost 4 bases and 2 bases respectively, with 13 bases between them. The CDR3 totals 15 residues. CDR1 is MDHEN, CDR2 SYDVKM, per germline.

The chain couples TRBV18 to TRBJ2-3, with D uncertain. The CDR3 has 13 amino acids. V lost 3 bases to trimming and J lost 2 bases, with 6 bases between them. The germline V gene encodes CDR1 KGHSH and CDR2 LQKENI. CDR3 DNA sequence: TGTGCCAGCTCACCCATACTCACAGATACGCAGTATTTT. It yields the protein CASSPILTDTQYF.

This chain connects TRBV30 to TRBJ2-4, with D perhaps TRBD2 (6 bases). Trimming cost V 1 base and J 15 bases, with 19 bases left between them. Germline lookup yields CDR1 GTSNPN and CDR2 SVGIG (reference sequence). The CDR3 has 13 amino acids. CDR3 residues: CAWSGFSGTFLYF. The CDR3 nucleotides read TGTGCCTGGAGTGGCTTTTCCGGGACTTTCCTGTACTTC.

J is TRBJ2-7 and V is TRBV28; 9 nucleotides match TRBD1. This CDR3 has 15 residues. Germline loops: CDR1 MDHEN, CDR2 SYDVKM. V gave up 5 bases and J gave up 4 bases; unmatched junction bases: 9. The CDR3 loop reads CASSTWTGENYEQYF. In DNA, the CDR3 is TGTGCCAGCAGTACCTGGACAGGGGAAAATTACGAGCAGTACTTC.

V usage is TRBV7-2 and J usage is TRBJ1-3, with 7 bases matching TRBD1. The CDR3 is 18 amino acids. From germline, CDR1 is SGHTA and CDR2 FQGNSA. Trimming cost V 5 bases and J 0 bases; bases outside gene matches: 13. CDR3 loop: CASSPRDRLILSGNTIYF. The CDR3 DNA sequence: TGTGCCAGCAGCCCCCGGGACAGATTGATTCTCTCTGGAAACACCATATATTTT.

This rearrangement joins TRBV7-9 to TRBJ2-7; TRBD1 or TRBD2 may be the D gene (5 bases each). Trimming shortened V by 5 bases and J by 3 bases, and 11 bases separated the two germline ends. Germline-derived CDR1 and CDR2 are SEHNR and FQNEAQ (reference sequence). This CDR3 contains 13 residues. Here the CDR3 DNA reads TGTGCCAGCAGCAGGGGACGGGACTACGAGCAGTACTTC. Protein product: CASSRGRDYEQYF.

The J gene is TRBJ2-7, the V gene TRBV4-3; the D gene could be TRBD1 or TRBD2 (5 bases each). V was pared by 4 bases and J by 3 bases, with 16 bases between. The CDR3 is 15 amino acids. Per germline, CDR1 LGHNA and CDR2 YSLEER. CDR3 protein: CASSPTGAELYEQYF. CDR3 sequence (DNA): TGCGCCAGCAGCCCTACAGGAGCGGAACTCTACGAGCAGTACTTC.

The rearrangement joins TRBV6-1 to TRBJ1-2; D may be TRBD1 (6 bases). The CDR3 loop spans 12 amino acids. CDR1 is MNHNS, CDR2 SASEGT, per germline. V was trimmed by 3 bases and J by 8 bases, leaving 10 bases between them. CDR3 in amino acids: CASSEGAGGYTF. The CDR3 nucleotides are TGTGCCAGCAGTGAGGGGGCAGGAGGCTACACCTTC.

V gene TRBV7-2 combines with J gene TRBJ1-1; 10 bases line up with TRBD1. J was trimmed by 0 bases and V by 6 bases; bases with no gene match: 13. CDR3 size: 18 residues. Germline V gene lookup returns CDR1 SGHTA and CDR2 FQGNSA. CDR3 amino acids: CASSRPLTGGRMNTEAFF. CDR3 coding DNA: TGTGCCAGCAGTCGACCTTTGACAGGGGGCAGGATGAACACTGAAGCTTTCTTT. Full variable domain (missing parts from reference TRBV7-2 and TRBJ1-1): GAGVSQSPSNKVTEKGKDVELRCDPISGHTALYWYRQSLGQGLEFLIYFQGNSAPDKSGLPSDRFSAERTGGSVSTLTIQRTQQEDSAVYLCASSRPLTGGRMNTEAFFGQGTRLTVV.

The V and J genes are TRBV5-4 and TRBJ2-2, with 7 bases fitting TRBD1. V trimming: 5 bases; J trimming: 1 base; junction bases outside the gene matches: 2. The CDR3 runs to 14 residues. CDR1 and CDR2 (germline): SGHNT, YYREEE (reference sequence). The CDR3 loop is CASRRDRNTGELFF. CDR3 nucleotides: TGTGCCAGCAGACGGGACAGGAACACCGGGGAGCTGTTTTTT. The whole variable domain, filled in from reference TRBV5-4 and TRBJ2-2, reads ETGVTQSPTHLIKTRGQQVTLRCSSQSGHNTVSWYQQALGQGPQFIFQYYREEENGRGNFPPRFSGLQFPNYSSELNVNALELDDSALYLCASRRDRNTGELFFGEGSRLTVL.

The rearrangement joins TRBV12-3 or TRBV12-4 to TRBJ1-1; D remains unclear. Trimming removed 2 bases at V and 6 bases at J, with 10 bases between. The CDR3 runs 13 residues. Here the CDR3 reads CASSLTSGPEAFF. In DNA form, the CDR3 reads TGTGCCAGCAGTTTAACGTCGGGCCCTGAAGCTTTCTTT.

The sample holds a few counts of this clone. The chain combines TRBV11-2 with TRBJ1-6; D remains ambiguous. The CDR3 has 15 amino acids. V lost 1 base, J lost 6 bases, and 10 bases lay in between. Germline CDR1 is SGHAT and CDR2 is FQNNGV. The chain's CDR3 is CASSLAPGFNSPLHF. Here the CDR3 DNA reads TGTGCCAGCAGCTTAGCCCCAGGATTTAATTCACCCCTCCACTTT.

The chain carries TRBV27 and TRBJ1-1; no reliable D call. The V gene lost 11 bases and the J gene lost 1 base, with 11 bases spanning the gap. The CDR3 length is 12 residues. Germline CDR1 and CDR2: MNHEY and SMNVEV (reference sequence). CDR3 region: CAAGRENTEAFF. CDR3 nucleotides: TGTGCCGCCGGACGGGAGAACACTGAAGCTTTCTTT.

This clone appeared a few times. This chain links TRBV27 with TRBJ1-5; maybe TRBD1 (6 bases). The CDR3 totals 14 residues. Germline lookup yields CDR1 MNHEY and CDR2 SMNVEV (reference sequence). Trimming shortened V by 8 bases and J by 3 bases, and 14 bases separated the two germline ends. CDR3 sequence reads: CASAGWGANQPQHF. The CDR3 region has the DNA TGTGCCAGCGCGGGATGGGGGGCCAATCAGCCCCAGCATTTT.

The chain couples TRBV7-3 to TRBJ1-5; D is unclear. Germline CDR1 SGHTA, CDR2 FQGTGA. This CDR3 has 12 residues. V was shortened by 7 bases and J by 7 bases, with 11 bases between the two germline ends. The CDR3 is CASTLSGQPQHF. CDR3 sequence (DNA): TGTGCCAGCACCCTCTCCGGCCAGCCCCAGCATTTT.

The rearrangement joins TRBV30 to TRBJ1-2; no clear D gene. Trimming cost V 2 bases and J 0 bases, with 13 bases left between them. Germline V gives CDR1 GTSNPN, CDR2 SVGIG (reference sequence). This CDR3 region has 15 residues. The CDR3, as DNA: TGTGCCTGGAGTAATGCAGAACCCACTAACTATGGCTACACCTTC. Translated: CAWSNAEPTNYGYTF.